This TCR beta chain was documented in a study of neurological immune-mediated disorders. This clonotype was seen repeatedly, ten times or more. Germline loops: CDR1 SGHTA, CDR2 FQGNSA. The length of the CDR3 is 14 residues. V was pared by 5 bases and J by 4 bases, with 6 bases of the junction left unmatched. TCRdb processed the 5' RACE reads anew with MiXCR; each CDR3 protein has one entry. The sample consists of 60,000 to 70,000 distinct CDR3 sequences, around 5% of them appearing once. The sequence was collected from a human donor with multiple sclerosis. The donor label of this sample is uncertain. Input material: PBMCs. The chain couples TRBV7-2 to TRBJ2-3; 7 bases are a match to TRBD2. CDR3 amino acids: CASSRRLAADTQYF. CDR3 sequence (DNA): TGTGCCAGCAGCCGACGACTAGCAGCAGATACGCAGTATTTT.